This T cell receptor (beta chain) was obtained from a study of OX40 agonist ivuxolimab in advanced cancers. The germline CDR1 and CDR2 sequences are GTSNPN and SVGIG (reference sequence). This CDR3 has 13 residues. Data came from immunoSEQ multiplex PCR; TCRdb stores just in-frame clones and leaves some out. The repertoire holds just over 90,000 clones, with under 95% as singletons. General observations from the study: Among T cells, CD8+ cells averaged more expanded clones than CD4+ cells. Among the least clonally expanded were partial responders at 0.1-3.0 mg/kg.

With regard to this clone: Antigen: not known. One end of the junction fails to match germline, which may point to a read error. The identical CDR3 is also encoded by other nucleotide sequences in the sample.

Sequencing used CD4+ or CD8+ T cells sorted from blood, obtained in a trial of the OX40 agonist ivuxolimab. This TCR was sampled from an adult with an advanced solid tumor such as melanoma, head and neck, liver or kidney cancer. The chain recombines TRBV30 with TRBJ2-3; no clear D gene. CDR3 DNA sequence: TGTGCCTGGAGTGTACGGAGCACAGATACGCAATATTTT. Protein: CAWSVRSTDTQYF. The variable domain in full, completed from reference TRBV30 and TRBJ2-3, reads SQTIHQWPATLVQPVGSPLSLECTVEGTSNPNLYWYRQAAGRGLQLLFYSVGIGQISSEVPQNLSASRPQDRQFILSSKKLLLSDSGFYLCAWSVRSTDTQYFGPGTRLTVL.